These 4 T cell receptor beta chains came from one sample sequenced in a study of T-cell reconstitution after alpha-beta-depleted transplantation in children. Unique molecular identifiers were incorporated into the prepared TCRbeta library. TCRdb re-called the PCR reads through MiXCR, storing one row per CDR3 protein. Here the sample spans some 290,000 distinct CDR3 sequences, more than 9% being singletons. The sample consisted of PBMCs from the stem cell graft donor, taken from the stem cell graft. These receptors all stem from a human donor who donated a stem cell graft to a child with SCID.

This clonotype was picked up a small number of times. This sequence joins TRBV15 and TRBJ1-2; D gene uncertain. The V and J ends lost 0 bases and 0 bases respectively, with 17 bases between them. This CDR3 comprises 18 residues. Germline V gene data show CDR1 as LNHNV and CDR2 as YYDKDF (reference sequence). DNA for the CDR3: TGTGCCACCAGCAGAGAATCAGATACAGCTACTTCTAACTATGGCTACACCTTC. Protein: CATSRESDTATSNYGYTF.

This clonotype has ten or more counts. The CDR3 protein is CASSYRRVVDYANTGELFF. The CDR3 nucleotides read TGTGCCAGCAGTTACCGGAGAGTGGTGGACTACGCGAACACCGGGGAGCTGTTTTTT. The genes are TRBV6-5 and TRBJ2-2; maybe TRBD2 (6 bases). CDR1 is MNHEY, CDR2 SVGAGI, per germline. This CDR3 region has 19 residues. V was cut by 2 bases and J by 0 bases, with 19 bases left in between.

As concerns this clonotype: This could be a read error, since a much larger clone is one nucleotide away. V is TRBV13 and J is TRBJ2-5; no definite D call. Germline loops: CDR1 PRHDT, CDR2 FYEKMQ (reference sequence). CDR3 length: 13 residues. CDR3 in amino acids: CASSIRTKETEYF. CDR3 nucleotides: TGTGCCAGCAGCATTCGGACCAAAGAGACCGAGTACTTC.

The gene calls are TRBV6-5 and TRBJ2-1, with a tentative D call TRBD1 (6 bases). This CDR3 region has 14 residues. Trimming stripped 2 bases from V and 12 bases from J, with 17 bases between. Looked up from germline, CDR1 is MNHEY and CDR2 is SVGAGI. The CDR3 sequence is CASSYGQTGTGQFF. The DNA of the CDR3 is TGTGCCAGCAGTTACGGACAAACAGGGACGGGGCAGTTCTTC.